This T cell receptor beta chain was captured in a study of blood T cell repertoires in COVID-19. For the study at large: COVID-19 samples collected from the United States, Italy and Spain covered acute and convalescent phases. The cDNA or gDNA used as material had been derived from T cells, B-cell-depleted T cells, or PBMCs.

The CDR3 has 13 residues. Germline V CDR1 and CDR2: SGHNT, YYREEE (reference sequence). V was pared by 4 bases and J by 7 bases, with 15 bases between. Authors' processing steps: How many nucleated cells were present was estimated from reference gene primer amplification. Clones were read by immunoSEQ multiplex PCR, and TCRdb kept only the in-frame ones, dropping some. D and trimming were read from the DNA, whereas the V and J calls and clone size are those reported in that table. The repertoire holds about 180,000 clones, with 70% to 90% as singletons. This clone was picked up one time. This sequence was found in a woman in her thirties with acute or convalescent COVID-19. The sequencing input was peripheral blood. The chain couples TRBV5-4 to TRBJ2-7; no clear D gene. DNA of the CDR3: TGTGCCAGCAGCCCTCACGGGTCCGAGGAGCAGTACTTC. It yields the protein CASSPHGSEEQYF.